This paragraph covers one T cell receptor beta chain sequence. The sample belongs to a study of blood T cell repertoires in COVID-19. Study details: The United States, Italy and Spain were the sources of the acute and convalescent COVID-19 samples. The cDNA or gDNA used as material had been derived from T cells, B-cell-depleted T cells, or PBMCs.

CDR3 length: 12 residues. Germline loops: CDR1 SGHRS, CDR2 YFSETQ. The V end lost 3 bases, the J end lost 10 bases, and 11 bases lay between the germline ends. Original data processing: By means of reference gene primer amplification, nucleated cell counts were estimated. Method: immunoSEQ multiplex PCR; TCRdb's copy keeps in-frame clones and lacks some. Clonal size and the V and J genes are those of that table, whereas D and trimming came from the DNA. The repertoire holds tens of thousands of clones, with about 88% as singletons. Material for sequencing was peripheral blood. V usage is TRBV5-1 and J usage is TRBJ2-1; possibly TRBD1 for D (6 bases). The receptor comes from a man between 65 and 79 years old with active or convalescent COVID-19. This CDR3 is CASSSQGKEQFF. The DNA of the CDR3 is TGCGCCAGCAGCTCACAGGGCAAGGAGCAGTTCTTC.